This TCR beta chain was obtained from a study of blood T cell repertoires in COVID-19. Overall study: COVID-19 samples, acute and convalescent, were from the United States, Italy and Spain. PBMCs, B-cell-depleted T cells, or T cells provided the cDNA or gDNA that made up the material.

The CDR3 runs to 15 residues. V lost 5 bases and J lost 0, with 14 bases in between. Per germline, CDR1 SGHVS and CDR2 FQNEAQ. The data were produced by immunoSEQ multiplex PCR, yet TCRdb's version contains in-frame clones alone and is incomplete. The profile covers tens of thousands of clones, with around 87% appearing a single time and roughly two fifths taken by the ten largest. Sequencing was done on a sample of peripheral blood. The receptor's source is a human donor in a cohort sampled during active COVID-19. The genes are TRBV7-8 and TRBJ2-7, with D possibly being TRBD1 (5 bases). The CDR3: CASSLGLAYSYEQYF. The CDR3 region has the DNA TGTGCCAGCAGCCTGGGGCTGGCGTACTCCTACGAGCAGTACTTC.